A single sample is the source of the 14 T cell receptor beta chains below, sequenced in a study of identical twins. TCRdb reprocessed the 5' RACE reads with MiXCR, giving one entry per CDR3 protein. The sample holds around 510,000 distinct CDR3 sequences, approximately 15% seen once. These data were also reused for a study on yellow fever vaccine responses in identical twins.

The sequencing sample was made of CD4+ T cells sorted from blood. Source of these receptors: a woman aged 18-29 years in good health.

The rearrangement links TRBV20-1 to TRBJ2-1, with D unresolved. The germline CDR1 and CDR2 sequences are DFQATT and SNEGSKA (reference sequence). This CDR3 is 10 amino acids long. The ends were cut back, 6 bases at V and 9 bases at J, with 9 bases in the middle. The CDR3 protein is CSAPVSEQFF. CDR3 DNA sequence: TGCAGTGCGCCCGTGAGTGAGCAGTTCTTC.

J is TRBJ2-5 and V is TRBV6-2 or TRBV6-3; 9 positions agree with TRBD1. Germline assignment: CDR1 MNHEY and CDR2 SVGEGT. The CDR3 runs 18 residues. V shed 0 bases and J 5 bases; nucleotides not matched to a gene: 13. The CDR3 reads CASSYSTRQGELGETQYF. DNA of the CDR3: TGTGCCAGCAGTTACTCGACCCGACAGGGGGAGTTAGGGGAGACCCAGTACTTC.

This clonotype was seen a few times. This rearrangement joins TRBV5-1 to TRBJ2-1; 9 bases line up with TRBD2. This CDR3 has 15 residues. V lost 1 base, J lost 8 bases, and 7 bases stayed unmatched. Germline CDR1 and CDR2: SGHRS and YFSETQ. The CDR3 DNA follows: TGCGCCAGCAGCTTGTCCCTAGCGGGATACGATGAGCAGTTCTTC. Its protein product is CASSLSLAGYDEQFF. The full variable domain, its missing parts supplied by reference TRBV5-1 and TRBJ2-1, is KAGVTQTPRYLIKTRGQQVTLSCSPISGHRSVSWYQQTPGQGLQFLFEYFSETQRNKGNFPGRFSGRQFSNSRSEMNVSTLELGDSALYLCASSLSLAGYDEQFFGPGTRLTVL.

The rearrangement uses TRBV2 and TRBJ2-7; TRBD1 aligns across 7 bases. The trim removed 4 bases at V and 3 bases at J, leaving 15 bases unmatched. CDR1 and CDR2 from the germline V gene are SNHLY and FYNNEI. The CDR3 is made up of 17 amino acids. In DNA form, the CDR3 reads TGTGCCAGCAGTGTCGACAGGGCCCTCGAACGTCTCTACGAGCAGTACTTC. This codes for CASSVDRALERLYEQYF.

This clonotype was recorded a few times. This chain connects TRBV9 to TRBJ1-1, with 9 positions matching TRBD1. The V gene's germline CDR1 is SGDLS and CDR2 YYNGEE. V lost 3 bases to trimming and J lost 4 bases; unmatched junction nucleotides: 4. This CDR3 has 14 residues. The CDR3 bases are TGTGCCAGCAGCGAACTGGACAGGGGCACTGAAGCTTTCTTT. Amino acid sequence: CASSELDRGTEAFF.

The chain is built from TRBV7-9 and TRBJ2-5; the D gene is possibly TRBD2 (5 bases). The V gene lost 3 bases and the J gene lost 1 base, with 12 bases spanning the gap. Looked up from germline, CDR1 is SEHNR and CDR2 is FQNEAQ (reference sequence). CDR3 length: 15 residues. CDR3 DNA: TGTGCCAGCAGCTTTCGATCGGGAACCCAAGAGACCCAGTACTTC. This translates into CASSFRSGTQETQYF.

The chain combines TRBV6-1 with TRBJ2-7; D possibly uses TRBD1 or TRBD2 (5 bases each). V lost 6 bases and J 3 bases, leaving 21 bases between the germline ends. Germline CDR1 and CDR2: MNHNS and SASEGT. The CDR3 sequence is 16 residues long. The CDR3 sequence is CASRRGVPGKGYEQYF. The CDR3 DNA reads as TGTGCCAGCAGACGAGGGGTACCGGGAAAAGGCTACGAGCAGTACTTC.

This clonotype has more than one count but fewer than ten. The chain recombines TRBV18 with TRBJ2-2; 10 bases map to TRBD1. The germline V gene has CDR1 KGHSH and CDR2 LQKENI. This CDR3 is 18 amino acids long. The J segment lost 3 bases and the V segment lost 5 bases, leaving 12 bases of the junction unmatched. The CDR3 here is CASSKTGGRALDTGELFF. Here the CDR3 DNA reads TGTGCCAGCTCAAAGACAGGGGGCCGCGCGTTGGACACCGGGGAGCTGTTTTTT. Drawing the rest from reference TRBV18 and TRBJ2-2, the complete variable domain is NAGVMQNPRHLVRRRGQEARLRCSPMKGHSHVYWYRQLPEEGLKFMVYLQKENIIDESGMPKERFSAEFPKEGPSILRIQQVVRGDSAAYFCASSKTGGRALDTGELFFGEGSRLTVL.

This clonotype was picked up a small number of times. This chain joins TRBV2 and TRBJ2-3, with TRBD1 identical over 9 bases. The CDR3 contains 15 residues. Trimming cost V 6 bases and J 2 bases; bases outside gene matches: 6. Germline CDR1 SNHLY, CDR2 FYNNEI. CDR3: CASRLGQGFTDTQYF. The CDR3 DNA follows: TGTGCCAGCAGGCTGGGACAGGGCTTCACAGATACGCAGTATTTT.

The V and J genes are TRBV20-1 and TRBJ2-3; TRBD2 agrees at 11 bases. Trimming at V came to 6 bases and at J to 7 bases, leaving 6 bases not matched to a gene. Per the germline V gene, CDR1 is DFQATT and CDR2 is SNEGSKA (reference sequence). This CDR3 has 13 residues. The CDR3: CSAAASGRYTQYF. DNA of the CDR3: TGCAGTGCAGCGGCTAGCGGGAGGTATACGCAGTATTTT.

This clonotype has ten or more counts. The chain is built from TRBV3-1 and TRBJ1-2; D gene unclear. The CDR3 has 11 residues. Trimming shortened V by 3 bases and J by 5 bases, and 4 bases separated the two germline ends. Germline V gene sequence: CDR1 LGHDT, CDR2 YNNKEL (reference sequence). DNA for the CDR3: TGTGCCAGCAGCCAGTCGTATGGCTACACCTTC. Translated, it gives CASSQSYGYTF.

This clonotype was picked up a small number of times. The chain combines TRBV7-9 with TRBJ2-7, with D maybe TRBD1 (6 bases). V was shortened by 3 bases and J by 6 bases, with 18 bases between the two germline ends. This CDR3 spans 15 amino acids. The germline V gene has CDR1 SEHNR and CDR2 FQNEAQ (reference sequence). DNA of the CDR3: TGTGCCAGCAGCTTCGCCACCAACAGGGTACCCGAGCAGTACTTC. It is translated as CASSFATNRVPEQYF. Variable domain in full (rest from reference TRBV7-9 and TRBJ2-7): DTGVSQNPRHKITKRGQNVTFRCDPISEHNRLYWYRQTLGQGPEFLTYFQNEAQLEKSRLLSDRFSAERPKGSFSTLEIQRTEQGDSAMYLCASSFATNRVPEQYFGPGTRLTVT.

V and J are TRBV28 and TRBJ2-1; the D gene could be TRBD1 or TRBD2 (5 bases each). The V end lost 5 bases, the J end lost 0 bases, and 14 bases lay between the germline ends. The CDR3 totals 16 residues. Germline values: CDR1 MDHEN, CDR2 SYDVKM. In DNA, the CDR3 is TGTGCCAGCAGTGCCTCGGGGCTGGGCTCCTACAATGAGCAGTTCTTC. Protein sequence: CASSASGLGSYNEQFF.

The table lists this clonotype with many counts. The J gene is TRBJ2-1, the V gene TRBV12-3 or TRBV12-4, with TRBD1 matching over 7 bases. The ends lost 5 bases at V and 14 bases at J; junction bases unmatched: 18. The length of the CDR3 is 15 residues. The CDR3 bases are TGTGCCAGCAGTCTCAAGTTTTATCGTGGAACAGGGGAGTTCTTC. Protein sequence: CASSLKFYRGTGEFF.